Here is one TCR beta chain with its context. Only in-frame clones appear in the TCRdb table, and some are missing; sequencing was by immunoSEQ multiplex PCR. The sample lists tens of thousands of clones, approximately 70% occurring once. This sample was included in a study of cytotoxic CD8 clonotypes in ibrutinib-treated CLL. The CDR3 covers 14 residues. Germline V gene sequence: CDR1 SGHTA, CDR2 FQGNSA. With 4 bases removed from V and 5 bases from J, the gap between germline ends came to 11 bases. The source was PBMCs, collected after 12 months of ibrutinib treatment. The TCR sequence derives from a human donor with chronic lymphocytic leukemia. J is TRBJ1-4 and V is TRBV7-2; D is perhaps TRBD1 (6 bases). The CDR3 here is CASSSDSLNEKLFF. The DNA for the CDR3 is TGTGCCAGCAGCTCGGACAGCCTGAATGAAAAACTGTTTTTT.